The rows below give T cell receptor beta chains drawn from one sample of a study of blood T cell repertoires in COVID-19. TCRdb keeps only in-frame clones here, not all; method: immunoSEQ multiplex PCR. Here the sample spans 200,000 to 250,000 clones, 75% to 90% being singletons. The sequenced sample was peripheral blood. All receptors derive from a woman aged 25-40 years who had recovered from COVID-19. Each CDR3 is given without its conserved first and last residue.

V,J,CDR3
TRBV6-5,TRBJ2-7,ASRKGSQRYEQY
TRBV7-6,TRBJ1-2,ASSLGLMDTRGYT
TRBV3-1/TRBV3-2,TRBJ2-1,ASSQSRVGEQF
TRBV7-2,TRBJ2-3,ASSLSGEETDTQY
TRBV5-6,TRBJ1-2,ASSSGRIQNVYGYT
TRBV30,TRBJ2-5,AWSVIAGGPSETQY
TRBV27,TRBJ2-3,ASSPHSDTQY
TRBV15,TRBJ2-3,ATSRWGTRNTDTQY
TRBV3-1/TRBV3-2,TRBJ2-7,ASSHIMSLASPYEQY
TRBV11-1,TRBJ1-2,ASSPWTGPNNYGYT
TRBV7-9,TRBJ1-6,ASSFSTGQNSPLH
TRBV27,TRBJ2-7,ASSLRGTGGSYEQY
TRBV15,TRBJ2-1,ATSRGGYNEQF
TRBV6-5,TRBJ1-2,ASSYRGLYGYT
TRBV20-1,TRBJ2-7,SARQGYEQY
TRBV2,TRBJ2-1,ASSVQGANEQF
TRBV12-3/TRBV12-4,TRBJ2-1,ASGAGVSNEQF
TRBV7-2,TRBJ1-1,ASELKLLRVEAF